This T cell receptor (beta chain) emerged from a study of T-cell memory formation after mild COVID-19. The CDR3 covers 9 residues. Trimming removed 3 bases from V and 8 bases from J, with 4 bases in between. The germline CDR1 and CDR2 sequences are SQVTM and ANQGSEA. This clonotype came up a few times. TCRdb itself ran the 5' RACE reads through MiXCR, one entry per CDR3 protein. The sample lists approximately 250,000 distinct CDR3 sequences; over 15% were seen once. Sequencing used PBMCs or a T cell subset sorted from them (not recorded which). This chain joins TRBV29-1 and TRBJ1-2; D is ambiguous. This clonotype was obtained from a man between 18 and 29 years old who had mild COVID-19 (a few samples of this study predate the infection). Cell type and time point are not known. In nucleotides, the CDR3 is TGCAGCGTTGAGGAGGGCTACACCTTC. Its translation: CSVEEGYTF.